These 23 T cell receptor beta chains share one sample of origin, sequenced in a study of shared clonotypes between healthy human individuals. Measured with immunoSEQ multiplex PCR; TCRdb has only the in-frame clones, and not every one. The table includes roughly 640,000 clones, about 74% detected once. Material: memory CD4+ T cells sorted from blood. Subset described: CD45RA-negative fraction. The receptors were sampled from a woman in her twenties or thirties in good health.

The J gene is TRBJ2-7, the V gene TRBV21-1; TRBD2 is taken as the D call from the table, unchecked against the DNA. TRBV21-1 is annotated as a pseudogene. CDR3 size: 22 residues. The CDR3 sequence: CASSKAHGTGGSPGLAGGEQYF. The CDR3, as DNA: TGTGCCAGCAGCAAAGCGCATGGGACAGGGGGGTCCCCGGGACTAGCGGGAGGCGAGCAGTACTTC.

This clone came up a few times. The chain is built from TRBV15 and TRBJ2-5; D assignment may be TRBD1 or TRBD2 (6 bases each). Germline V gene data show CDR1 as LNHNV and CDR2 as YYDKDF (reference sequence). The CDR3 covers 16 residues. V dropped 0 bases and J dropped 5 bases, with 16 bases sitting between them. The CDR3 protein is CATSREFGGLRETQYF. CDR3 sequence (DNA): TGTGCCACCAGCAGAGAGTTTGGGGGGCTGCGGGAGACCCAGTACTTC.

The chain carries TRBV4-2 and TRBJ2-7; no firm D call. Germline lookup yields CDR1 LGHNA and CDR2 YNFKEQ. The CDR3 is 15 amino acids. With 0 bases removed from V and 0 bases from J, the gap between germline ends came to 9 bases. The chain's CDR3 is CASSQDPRSSYEQYF. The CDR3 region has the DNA TGTGCCAGCAGCCAAGATCCCAGGAGCTCCTACGAGCAGTACTTC.

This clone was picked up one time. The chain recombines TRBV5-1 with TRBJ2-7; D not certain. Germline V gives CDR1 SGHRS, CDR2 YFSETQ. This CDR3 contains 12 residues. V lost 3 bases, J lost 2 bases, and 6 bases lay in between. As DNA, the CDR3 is TGCGCCAGCAGCTCGGGCGCCTACGAGCAGTACTTC. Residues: CASSSGAYEQYF.

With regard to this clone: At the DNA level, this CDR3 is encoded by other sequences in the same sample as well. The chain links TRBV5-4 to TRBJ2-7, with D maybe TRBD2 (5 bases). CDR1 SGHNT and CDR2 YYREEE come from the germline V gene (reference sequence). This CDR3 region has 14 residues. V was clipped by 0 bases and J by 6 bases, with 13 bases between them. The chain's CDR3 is CASSLDPSRGEQYF. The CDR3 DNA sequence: TGTGCCAGCAGCTTGGACCCCAGCCGGGGCGAGCAGTACTTC.

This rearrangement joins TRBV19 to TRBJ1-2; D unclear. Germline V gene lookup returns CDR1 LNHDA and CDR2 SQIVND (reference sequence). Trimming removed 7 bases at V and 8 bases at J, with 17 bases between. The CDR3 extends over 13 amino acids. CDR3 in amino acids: CASTQQGLGGYTF. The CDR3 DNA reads TGTGCCAGTACACAGCAAGGGTTGGGAGGCTACACCTTC.

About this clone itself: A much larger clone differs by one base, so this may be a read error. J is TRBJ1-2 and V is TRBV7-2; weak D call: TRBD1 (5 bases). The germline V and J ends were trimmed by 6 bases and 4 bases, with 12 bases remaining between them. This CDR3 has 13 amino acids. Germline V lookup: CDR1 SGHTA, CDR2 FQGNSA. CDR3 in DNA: TGTGCCAGCAGTGACGGGGGGACCTATGGCTACACCTTC. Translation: CASSDGGTYGYTF.

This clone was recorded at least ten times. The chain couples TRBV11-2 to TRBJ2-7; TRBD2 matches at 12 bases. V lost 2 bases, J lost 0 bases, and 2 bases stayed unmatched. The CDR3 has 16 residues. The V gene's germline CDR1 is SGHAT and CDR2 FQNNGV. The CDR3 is CASSLTSGGSSYEQYF. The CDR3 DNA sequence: TGTGCCAGCAGCTTAACTAGCGGGGGGAGCTCCTACGAGCAGTACTTC.

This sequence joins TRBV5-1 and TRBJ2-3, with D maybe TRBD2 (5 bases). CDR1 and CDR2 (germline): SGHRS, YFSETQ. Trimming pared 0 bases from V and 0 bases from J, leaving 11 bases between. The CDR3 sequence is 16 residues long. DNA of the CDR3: TGCGCCAGCAGCTTGGGCCAGGACTTTAGCACAGATACGCAGTATTTT. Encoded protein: CASSLGQDFSTDTQYF.

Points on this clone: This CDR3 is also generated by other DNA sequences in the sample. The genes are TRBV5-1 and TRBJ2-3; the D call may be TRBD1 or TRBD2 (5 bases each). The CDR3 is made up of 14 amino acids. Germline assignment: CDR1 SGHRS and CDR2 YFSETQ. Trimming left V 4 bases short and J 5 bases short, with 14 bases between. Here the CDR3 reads CASSLGPSEDTQYF. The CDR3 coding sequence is TGCGCCAGCAGCCTGGGACCTTCCGAAGATACGCAGTATTTT.

Here the CDR3 DNA reads TGTGCCAGCAACCCTAGGGGACAGGGTGGTGAGCAGTACTTC. Encoded protein: CASNPRGQGGEQYF. The chain uses TRBV6-5 and TRBJ2-7; 9 nucleotides agree with TRBD1. This CDR3 has 14 amino acids. The trim removed 7 bases at V and 7 bases at J, leaving 11 bases unmatched. Germline CDR1 is MNHEY and CDR2 is SVGAGI.

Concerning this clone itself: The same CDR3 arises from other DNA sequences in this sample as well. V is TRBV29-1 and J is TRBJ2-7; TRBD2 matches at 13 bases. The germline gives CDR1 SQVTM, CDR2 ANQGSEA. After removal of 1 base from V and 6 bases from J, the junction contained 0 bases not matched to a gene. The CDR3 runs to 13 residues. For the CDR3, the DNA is TGCAGCGTTGAAGGACTAGCGGGAGGCGAGCAGTACTTC. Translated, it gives CSVEGLAGGEQYF.

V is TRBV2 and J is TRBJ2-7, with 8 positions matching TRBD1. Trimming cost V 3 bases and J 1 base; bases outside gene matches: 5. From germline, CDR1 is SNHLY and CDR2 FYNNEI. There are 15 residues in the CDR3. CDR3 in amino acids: CASSDPGTGSYEQYF. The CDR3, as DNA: TGTGCCAGCAGTGACCCGGGGACAGGTTCCTACGAGCAGTACTTC.

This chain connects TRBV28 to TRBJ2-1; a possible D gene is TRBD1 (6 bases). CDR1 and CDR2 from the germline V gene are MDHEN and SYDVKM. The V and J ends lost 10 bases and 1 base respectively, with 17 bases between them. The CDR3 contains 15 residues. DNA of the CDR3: TGTGCCACCTCACTTATACAGGGATCCTACAATGAGCAGTTCTTC. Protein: CATSLIQGSYNEQFF. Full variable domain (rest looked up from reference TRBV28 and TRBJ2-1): DVKVTQSSRYLVKRTGEKVFLECVQDMDHENMFWYRQDPGLGLRLIYFSYDVKMKEKGDIPEGYSVSREKKERFSLILESASTNQTSMYLCATSLIQGSYNEQFFGPGTRLTVL.

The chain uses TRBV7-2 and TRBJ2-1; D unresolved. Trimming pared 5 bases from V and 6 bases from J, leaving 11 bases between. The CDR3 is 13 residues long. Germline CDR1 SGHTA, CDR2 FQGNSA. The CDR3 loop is CASSDYISNEQFF. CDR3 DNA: TGTGCCAGCAGCGATTATATCAGCAATGAGCAGTTCTTC.

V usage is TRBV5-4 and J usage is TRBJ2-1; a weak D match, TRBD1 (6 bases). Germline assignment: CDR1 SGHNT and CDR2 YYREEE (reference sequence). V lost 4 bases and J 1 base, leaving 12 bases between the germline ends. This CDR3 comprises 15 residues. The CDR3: CASSIGTSSYNEQFF. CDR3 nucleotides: TGTGCCAGCAGCATAGGGACATCGTCCTACAATGAGCAGTTCTTC.

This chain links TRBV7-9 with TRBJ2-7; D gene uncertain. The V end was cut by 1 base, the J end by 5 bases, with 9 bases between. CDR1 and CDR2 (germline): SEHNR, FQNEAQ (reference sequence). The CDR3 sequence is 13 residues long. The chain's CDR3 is CASSLGGRNEQYF. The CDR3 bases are TGTGCCAGCAGCTTAGGGGGAAGGAACGAGCAGTACTTC.

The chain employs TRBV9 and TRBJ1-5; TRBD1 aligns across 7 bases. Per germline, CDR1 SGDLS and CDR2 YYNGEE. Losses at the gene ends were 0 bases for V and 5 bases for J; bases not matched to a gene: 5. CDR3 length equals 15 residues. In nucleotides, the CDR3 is TGTGCCAGCAGCGTAGGACAGGGTGCGGATCAGCCCCAGCATTTT. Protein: CASSVGQGADQPQHF.

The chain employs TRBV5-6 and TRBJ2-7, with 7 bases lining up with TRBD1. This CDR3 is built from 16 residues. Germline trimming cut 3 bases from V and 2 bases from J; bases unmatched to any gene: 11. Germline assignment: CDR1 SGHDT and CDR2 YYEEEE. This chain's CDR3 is CASSWASGTAPYEQYF. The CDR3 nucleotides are TGTGCCAGCAGCTGGGCATCGGGGACAGCTCCCTACGAGCAGTACTTC.

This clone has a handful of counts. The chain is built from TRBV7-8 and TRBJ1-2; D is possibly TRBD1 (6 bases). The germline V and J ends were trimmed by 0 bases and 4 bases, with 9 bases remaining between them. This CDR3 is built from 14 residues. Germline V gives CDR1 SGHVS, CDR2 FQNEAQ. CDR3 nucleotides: TGTGCCAGCAGCTTAGCAGGCAGGGGCTATGGCTACACCTTC. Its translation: CASSLAGRGYGYTF.

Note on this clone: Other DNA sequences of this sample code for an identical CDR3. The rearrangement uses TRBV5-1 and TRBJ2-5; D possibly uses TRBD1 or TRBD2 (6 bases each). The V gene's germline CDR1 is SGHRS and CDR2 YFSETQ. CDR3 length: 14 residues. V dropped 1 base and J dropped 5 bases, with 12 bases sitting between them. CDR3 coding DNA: TGCGCCAGCAGCTTGACCGGGGGCGCCGAGACCCAGTACTTC. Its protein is CASSLTGGAETQYF.

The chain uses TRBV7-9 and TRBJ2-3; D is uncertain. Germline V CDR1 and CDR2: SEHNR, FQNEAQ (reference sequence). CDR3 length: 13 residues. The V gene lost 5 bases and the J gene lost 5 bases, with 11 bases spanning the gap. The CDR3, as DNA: TGTGCCAGCAGCCGCTCGACTGGAGATACGCAGTATTTT. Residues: CASSRSTGDTQYF.

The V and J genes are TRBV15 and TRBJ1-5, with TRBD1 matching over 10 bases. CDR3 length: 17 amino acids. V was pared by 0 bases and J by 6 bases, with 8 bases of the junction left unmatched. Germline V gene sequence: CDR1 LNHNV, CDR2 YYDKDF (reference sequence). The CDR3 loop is CATSRDYGTGASQPQHF. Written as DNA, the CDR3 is TGTGCCACCAGCAGAGATTACGGGACAGGGGCATCTCAGCCCCAGCATTTT.